This T cell receptor (beta chain) was recovered during a study of Tregs in tolerant kidney transplant recipients. Turning to the study itself: Mixed chimerism was transient after nonmyeloablative marrow transplants from related graft donors.

Study results and limitations: The most relevant donor-specific Treg TCRbeta repertoire apparently came from expansion with activated donor B cells. Some patients' samples used different primers over time, so nucleotide sequences weren't comparable.

With respect to this clone: Its antigen is still unknown.

This CDR3 is 14 amino acids long. Trimming removed 4 bases from V and 6 bases from J; junction bases left unmatched: 5. From germline, CDR1 is LNHDA and CDR2 SQIVND (reference sequence). This table comes from immunoSEQ multiplex PCR, and its TCRdb copy is limited to in-frame clones, with some not included. The profile shows more than 60,000 clones, roughly 91% of them singletons. Unstimulated regulatory T cells (CD4+CD25+CD127-), CD4+CD25- non-regulatory cells, CD4 and CD8 cells were FACS-sorted from thawed PBMCs. The receptor was isolated from a human donor who received a combined kidney and bone marrow transplant. This material consisted of CD4+ T cells from blood, taken before the transplant. The rearrangement joins TRBV19 to TRBJ2-7; 11 bases agree with TRBD2. For the CDR3, the DNA is TGTGCCAGTAGTAAACTAGCGGGAGTTGGCGAGCAGTACTTC. Translation gives CASSKLAGVGEQYF.